The source of this T cell receptor beta chain is a study of control samples from healthy donors and cancer patients. The germline CDR1 and CDR2 sequences are SGHNT and YYREEE (reference sequence). The length of the CDR3 is 14 residues. V was clipped by 4 bases and J by 3 bases; unmatched bases: 6. The protocol was immunoSEQ multiplex PCR, while the TCRdb copy is restricted to in-frame clones and leaves out a portion. This sample yields 130,000 or so clones, of which around nine tenths are seen a single time; 3% to 3.5% belongs to the top ten. This receptor was taken from a man aged 50-60 years in good health. Sequenced material: blood. J is TRBJ2-7 and V is TRBV5-4; 8 bases map to TRBD1. The DNA for the CDR3 is TGTGCCAGCAGCCCCGGACAGGGAGACTACGAGCAGTACTTC. Protein sequence: CASSPGQGDYEQYF. Complete variable domain (other parts from reference TRBV5-4 and TRBJ2-7): ETGVTQSPTHLIKTRGQQVTLRCSSQSGHNTVSWYQQALGQGPQFIFQYYREEENGRGNFPPRFSGLQFPNYSSELNVNALELDDSALYLCASSPGQGDYEQYFGPGTRLTVT.